The 7 T cell receptor beta chains presented below share a single source sample, sequenced in a study of beta chain features in type 1 diabetes. Antigens for these TCRs are unknown. Findings and limits, study-wide: Among all four CD4+ subsets, Type 1 diabetes patients had TCRB CDR3s that were moderately but significantly shorter.

Expressed TCRB transcripts were sequenced because the isolated RNA had all been reverse transcribed beforehand. Assay: immunoSEQ multiplex PCR; the TCRdb copy retains only in-frame clones and omits some. The data hold about 260,000 clones, with roughly 22% observed a single time. The sample was naive CD4+ T cells from blood. The receptors come from a woman aged 40 to 49 with type 1 diabetes.

This chain joins TRBV11-2 and TRBJ2-5; 8 bases are a match to TRBD2. Germline V gene lookup returns CDR1 SGHAT and CDR2 FQNNGV. Losses at the gene ends were 5 bases for V and 4 bases for J; bases not matched to a gene: 9. This CDR3 spans 15 amino acids. The CDR3 DNA sequence: TGTGCCAGCAGCCACGCCCCGACTAGCGCAGAGACCCAGTACTTC. This gives the protein CASSHAPTSAETQYF. Drawing the rest from reference TRBV11-2 and TRBJ2-5, the complete variable domain is EAGVAQSPRYKIIEKRQSVAFWCNPISGHATLYWYQQILGQGPKLLIQFQNNGVVDDSQLPKDRFSAERLKGVDSTLKIQPAKLEDSAVYLCASSHAPTSAETQYFGPGTRLLVL.

This rearrangement joins TRBV5-1 to TRBJ1-1; 9 bases map to TRBD1. The V gene's germline CDR1 is SGHRS and CDR2 YFSETQ. This CDR3 has 13 residues. After removal of 3 bases from V and 6 bases from J, the junction contained 3 bases not matched to a gene. The CDR3 nucleotides are TGCGCCAGCAGCTCCGGACAGGGGTCTGAAGCTTTCTTT. Its translation: CASSSGQGSEAFF.

This clone showed up just a few times. The V and J genes are TRBV9 and TRBJ1-4, with TRBD1 identical over 9 bases. CDR3 length: 15 residues. V was clipped by 3 bases and J by 8 bases; unmatched bases: 8. The germline V gene has CDR1 SGDLS and CDR2 YYNGEE. CDR3 loop: CASSGPGQGREKLFF. Written as DNA, the CDR3 is TGTGCCAGCAGCGGTCCGGGACAGGGACGGGAAAAACTGTTTTTT.

This clone was seen only a few times. The gene calls are TRBV23-1 and TRBJ1-1, with D hard to call. TRBV23-1 is an ORF, and what it does is uncertain. V shed 0 bases and J shed 2 bases, with 10 bases lying between them. This CDR3 is built from 15 residues. The CDR3 nucleotides are TGCGCCAGCAGTCAATCGGCCGTTAGCAACACTGAAGCTTTCTTT. Translating gives CASSQSAVSNTEAFF.

This clone was found a few times. The chain links TRBV7-9 to TRBJ2-7; maybe TRBD1 (6 bases). V shed 4 bases and J shed 3 bases, with 13 bases lying between them. Germline V gene data show CDR1 as SEHNR and CDR2 as FQNEAQ (reference sequence). CDR3 size: 14 residues. Here the CDR3 reads CASSSPTGYYEQYF. In nucleotides, the CDR3 is TGTGCCAGCAGCTCGCCCACAGGGTACTACGAGCAGTACTTC.

The chain uses TRBV2 and TRBJ1-2; D uncertain. The CDR3 loop spans 12 amino acids. Deletions cut 5 bases from V and 4 bases from J, with 8 bases between. Germline lookup yields CDR1 SNHLY and CDR2 FYNNEI. The CDR3 here is CASSRSSYGYTF. The CDR3, as DNA: TGTGCCAGCAGTCGTTCTTCCTATGGCTACACCTTC. Supplemented by reference TRBV2 and TRBJ1-2, the full variable domain reads EPEVTQTPSHQVTQMGQEVILRCVPISNHLYFYWYRQILGQKVEFLVSFYNNEISEKSEIFDDQFSVERPDGSNFTLKIRSTKLEDSAMYFCASSRSSYGYTFGSGTRLTVV.

This clone came up a few times. This chain joins TRBV30 and TRBJ1-1; D is unclear. The CDR3 loop spans 13 amino acids. Trimming cost V 5 bases and J 1 base, with 11 bases left between them. CDR1 and CDR2 (germline): GTSNPN, SVGIG (reference sequence). The CDR3 here is CAWGRAGNTEAFF. The CDR3 nucleotides read TGTGCCTGGGGGAGGGCAGGGAACACTGAAGCTTTCTTT.